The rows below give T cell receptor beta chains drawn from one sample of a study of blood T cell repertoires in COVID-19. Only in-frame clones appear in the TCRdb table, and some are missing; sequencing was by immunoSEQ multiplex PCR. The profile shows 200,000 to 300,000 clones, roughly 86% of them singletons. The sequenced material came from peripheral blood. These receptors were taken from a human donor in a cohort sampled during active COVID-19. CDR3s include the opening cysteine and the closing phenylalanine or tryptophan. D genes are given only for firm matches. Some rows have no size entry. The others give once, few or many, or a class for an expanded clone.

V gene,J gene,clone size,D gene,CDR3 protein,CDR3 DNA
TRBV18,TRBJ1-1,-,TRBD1,CASSPDRGPNTEAFF,TGTGCCAGCTCACCCGACAGGGGACCGAACACTGAAGCTTTCTTT
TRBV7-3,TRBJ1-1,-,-,CASSLHPGTEAFF,TGTGCCAGCAGCTTACATCCAGGGACTGAAGCTTTCTTT
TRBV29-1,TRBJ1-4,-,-,CSVVRGEKLFF,TGCAGCGTTGTGAGGGGGGAAAAACTGTTTTTT
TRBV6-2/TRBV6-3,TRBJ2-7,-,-,CASSYSWSTSSYEQYF,TGTGCCAGCAGTTACTCGTGGAGCACCTCCTCCTACGAGCAGTACTTC
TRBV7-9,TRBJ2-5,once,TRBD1,CASSLDGTGVETQYF,TGTGCCAGCAGCTTAGACGGGACAGGGGTAGAGACCCAGTACTTC
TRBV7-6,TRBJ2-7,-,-,CASSLVSGSGRPYEQYF,TGTGCCAGCAGCTTAGTCTCTGGGTCAGGGAGGCCCTACGAGCAGTACTTC
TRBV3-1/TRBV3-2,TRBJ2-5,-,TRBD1,CASSQELGTGWTGLTQYF,TGTGCCAGCAGCCAAGAGTTGGGGACAGGGTGGACAGGATTAACCCAGTACTTC
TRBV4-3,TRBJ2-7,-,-,CASSQTVTTSYEQYF,TGCGCCAGCAGCCAGACAGTTACCACGTCCTACGAGCAGTACTTC
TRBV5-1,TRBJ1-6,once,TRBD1,CASTIRDRGLSPLHF,TGCGCCAGCACGATCCGGGACAGGGGGCTTTCACCCCTCCACTTT
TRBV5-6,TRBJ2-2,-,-,CASSLVERSTGELFF,TGTGCCAGCAGCTTAGTAGAGAGATCCACCGGGGAGCTGTTTTTT
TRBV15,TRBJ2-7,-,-,CATSRVGHMDYEQYF,TGTGCCACCAGCAGAGTAGGACACATGGATTACGAGCAGTACTTC
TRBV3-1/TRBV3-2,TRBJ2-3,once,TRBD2,CASSQPYGGAVTDTQYF,TGTGCCAGCAGCCAACCTTACGGGGGGGCAGTGACAGATACGCAGTATTTT
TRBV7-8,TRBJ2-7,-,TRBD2,CASSPVERETYEQYF,TGTGCCAGCAGCCCCGTGGAGCGGGAGACCTACGAGCAGTACTTC
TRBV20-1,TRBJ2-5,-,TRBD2,CSASATSGGPYQETQYF,TGCAGTGCTAGTGCGACTAGCGGGGGCCCGTACCAAGAGACCCAGTACTTC
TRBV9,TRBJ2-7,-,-,CASSSSGEGEQYF,TGTGCCAGCAGCTCATCAGGGGAGGGCGAGCAGTACTTC
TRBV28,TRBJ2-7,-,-,CASSFLRQSIYEQYF,TGTGCCAGCAGTTTTCTACGACAGTCGATCTACGAGCAGTACTTC
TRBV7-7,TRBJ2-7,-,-,CASSLAQGTYEQYF,TGTGCTAGCAGCTTAGCGCAGGGGACCTACGAGCAGTACTTC
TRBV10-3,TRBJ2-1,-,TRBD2,CAISESLREGGNEQFF,TGTGCCATCAGTGAGTCGTTGAGGGAGGGTGGTAATGAGCAGTTCTTC
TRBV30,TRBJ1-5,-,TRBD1,CAWSFRGNQPQHF,TGTGCCTGGAGTTTCAGGGGGAATCAGCCCCAGCATTTT
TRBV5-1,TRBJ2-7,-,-,CASRREGYEQYF,TGCGCCAGCAGGAGAGAGGGCTACGAGCAGTACTTC
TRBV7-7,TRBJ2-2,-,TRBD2,CASSPSGGAGGELFF,TGTGCCAGCAGTCCTAGCGGGGGGGCCGGCGGGGAGCTGTTTTTT
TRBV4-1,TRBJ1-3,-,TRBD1,CASSQARQGLTGNTIYF,TGCGCCAGCAGCCAAGCTCGACAGGGATTAACTGGAAACACCATATATTTT
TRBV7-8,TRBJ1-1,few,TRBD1,CASSRQGLTEAFF,TGTGCCAGCAGCCGACAGGGGTTGACTGAAGCTTTCTTT
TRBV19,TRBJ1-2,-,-,CASSNQGSPNFNYGYTF,TGTGCCAGTAGTAATCAGGGTAGTCCAAATTTCAACTATGGCTACACCTTC
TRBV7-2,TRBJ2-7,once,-,CASSFGRREQYF,TGTGCCAGCAGCTTTGGCCGCCGCGAGCAGTACTTC
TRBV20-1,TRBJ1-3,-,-,CSARHGNTIYF,TGCAGTGCCAGGCATGGAAACACCATATATTTT
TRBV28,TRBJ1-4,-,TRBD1,CASRLPDRGPTNEKLFF,TGTGCCAGCAGATTACCCGACAGGGGCCCCACTAATGAAAAACTGTTTTTT
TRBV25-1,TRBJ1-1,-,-,CASSEEGGMNTEAFF,TGTGCCAGCAGTGAAGAGGGCGGAATGAACACTGAAGCTTTCTTT
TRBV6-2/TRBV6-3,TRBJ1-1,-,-,CASSYSQEAFF,TGTGCCAGCAGTTACTCACAGGAAGCTTTCTTT
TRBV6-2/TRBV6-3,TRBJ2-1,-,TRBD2,CASSPGTSGHNEQFF,TGTGCCAGCAGTCCCGGGACTAGCGGGCATAATGAGCAGTTCTTC
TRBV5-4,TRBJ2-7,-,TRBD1,CASSSTGGAGGYEQYF,TGTGCCAGCAGCTCGACAGGGGGCGCCGGGGGATACGAGCAGTACTTC
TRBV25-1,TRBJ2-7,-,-,CASSEYEGGQQYF,TGTGCCAGCAGTGAATATGAAGGTGGGCAGCAGTACTTC
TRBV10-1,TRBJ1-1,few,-,CASSRSLNTEAFF,TGCGCCAGCAGTCGGAGTTTGAACACTGAAGCTTTCTTT
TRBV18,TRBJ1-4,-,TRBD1,CASSLGTVDEKLFF,TGTGCCAGCTCACTCGGGACAGTAGATGAAAAACTGTTTTTT
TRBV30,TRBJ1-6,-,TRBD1,CAWSPDRGRGSPLHF,TGTGCCTGGAGTCCAGACAGGGGCAGGGGTTCACCCCTCCACTTT
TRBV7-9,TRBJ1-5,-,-,CASSLVGEGQPQHF,TGTGCCAGCAGCTTAGTAGGGGAGGGACAGCCCCAGCATTTT
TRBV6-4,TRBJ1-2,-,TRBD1,CASSESQGAENYGYTF,TGTGCCAGCAGTGAATCACAGGGGGCGGAAAACTATGGCTACACCTTC
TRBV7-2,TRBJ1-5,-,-,CASSLVGQSNQPQHF,TGTGCCAGCAGCTTAGTTGGTCAGAGCAATCAGCCCCAGCATTTT
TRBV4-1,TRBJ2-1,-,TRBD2,CASSHVRGSGGSYNEQFF,TGCGCCAGCAGCCATGTCCGGGGGAGCGGGGGATCCTACAATGAGCAGTTCTTC
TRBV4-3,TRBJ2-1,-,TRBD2,CASSQGLAGTYNEQFF,TGCGCCAGCAGCCAAGGGCTAGCGGGGACGTACAATGAGCAGTTCTTC
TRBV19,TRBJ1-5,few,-,CASSMSKRQINQPQHF,TGTGCCAGTAGTATGTCGAAAAGACAGATCAATCAGCCCCAGCATTTT
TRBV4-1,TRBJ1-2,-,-,CASSHATHPGRDKDTF,TGCGCCAGCAGCCACGCTACCCATCCGGGCAGGGATAAGGACACCTTC
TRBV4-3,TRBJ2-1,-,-,CASSQDWRGDAYNEQFF,TGCGCCAGCAGCCAAGACTGGAGAGGAGACGCCTACAATGAGCAGTTCTTC
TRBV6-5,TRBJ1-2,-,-,CASRTWKEEGYTF,TGTGCCAGCCGGACTTGGAAGGAAGAAGGCTACACCTTC
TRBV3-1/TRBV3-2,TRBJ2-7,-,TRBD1,CASRRNRDSSYEQYF,TGTGCCAGCAGACGGAACCGGGACAGTTCCTACGAGCAGTACTTC
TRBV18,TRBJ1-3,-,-,CASSPQGAGNTIYF,TGTGCCAGCTCACCGCAGGGTGCTGGAAACACCATATATTTT
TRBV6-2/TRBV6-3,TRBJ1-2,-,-,CASSYDPGSGYTF,TGTGCCAGCAGTTACGATCCGGGAAGCGGCTACACCTTC
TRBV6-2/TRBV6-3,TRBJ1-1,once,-,CASSTHPVGGTEAFF,TGTGCCAGCAGTACACATCCCGTAGGGGGCACTGAAGCTTTCTTT
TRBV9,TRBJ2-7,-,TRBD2,CASSVDGSGLYEQYF,TGTGCCAGCAGCGTAGACGGTAGCGGGCTTTACGAGCAGTACTTC
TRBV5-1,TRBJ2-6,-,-,CASSLTVPGANVLTF,TGCGCCAGCAGCTTGACAGTCCCGGGGGCCAACGTCCTGACTTTC
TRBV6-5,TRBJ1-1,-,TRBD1,CASSYMDRSEAFF,TGTGCCAGCAGTTACATGGACAGGTCTGAAGCTTTCTTT
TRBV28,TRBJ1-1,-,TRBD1,CASSSTGVGGTEAFF,TGTGCCAGCAGTTCTACAGGGGTCGGTGGCACTGAAGCTTTCTTT
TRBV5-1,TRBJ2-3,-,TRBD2,CASSLVLAEITDTQYF,TGCGCCAGCAGCTTGGTTCTAGCGGAAATCACAGATACGCAGTATTTT
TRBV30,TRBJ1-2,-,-,CAWVRGPYGYTF,TGTGCCTGGGTACGCGGTCCGTATGGCTACACCTTC
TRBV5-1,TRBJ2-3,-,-,CASSLARQHRTDTQYF,TGCGCCAGCAGCTTGGCCCGCCAACACCGCACAGATACGCAGTATTTT
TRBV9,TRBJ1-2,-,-,CASSDGSGEGYTF,TGTGCCAGCAGCGACGGGTCAGGGGAAGGCTACACCTTC